The clone carrying this T cell receptor (beta chain) was detected a few times. What it binds is not known. The sample originates from a study of T cell repertoires in cytomegalovirus infection. Overall study findings and caveats: Carriers of CMV plus the relevant HLA were identified by cumulative public TCR beta family frequency. HLA-C-restricted TCR beta clonotypes specific for CMV led the ex vivo response.

TCRdb re-analysed the reads in MiXCR, keeping a single row per CDR3 protein. This sample has a few hundred thousand distinct CDR3 sequences; over 7.5% occur once, and the top ten carry around 4.5%. The CDR3 is made up of 15 amino acids. The ends were cut back, 2 bases at V and 6 bases at J, with 14 bases in the middle. Germline V gene sequence: CDR1 SGHTA, CDR2 FQGNSA. This chain connects TRBV7-2 to TRBJ2-1; possible D gene TRBD2, 5 bases. The source is a human donor in good health (CMV status not recorded). Some clones in this sample may be carry-over from other donors' samples. Sequenced sample: PBMCs. The CDR3, as DNA: TGTGCCAGCAGCTTATTGTCGGGGTCACCCAATGAGCAGTTCTTC. Encoded protein: CASSLLSGSPNEQFF.